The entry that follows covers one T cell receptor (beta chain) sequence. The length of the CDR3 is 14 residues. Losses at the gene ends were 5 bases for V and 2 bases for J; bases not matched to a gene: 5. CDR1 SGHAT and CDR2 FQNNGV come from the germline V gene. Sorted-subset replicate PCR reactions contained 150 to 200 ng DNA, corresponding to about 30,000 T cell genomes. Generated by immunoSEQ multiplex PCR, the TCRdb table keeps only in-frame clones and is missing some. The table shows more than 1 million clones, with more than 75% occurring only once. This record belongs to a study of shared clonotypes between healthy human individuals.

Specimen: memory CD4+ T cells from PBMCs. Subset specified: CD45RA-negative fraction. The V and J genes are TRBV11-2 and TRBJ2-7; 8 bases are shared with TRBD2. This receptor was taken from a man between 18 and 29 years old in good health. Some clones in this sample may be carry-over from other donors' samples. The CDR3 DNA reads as TGTGCCAGCAGCCCTACTAGCGGTGCCTACGAGCAGTACTTC. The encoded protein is CASSPTSGAYEQYF. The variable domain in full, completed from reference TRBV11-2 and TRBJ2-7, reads EAGVAQSPRYKIIEKRQSVAFWCNPISGHATLYWYQQILGQGPKLLIQFQNNGVVDDSQLPKDRFSAERLKGVDSTLKIQPAKLEDSAVYLCASSPTSGAYEQYFGPGTRLTVT.